The TCR beta chain described here comes from a study of T cell responses to AZD1222 COVID-19 vaccine (TCRdb year 2021). In the study overall: TCR sequencing was performed for some 250 trial participants, of whom some 200 were given two doses of AZD1222 and around 26 were given two doses of MenACWY control vaccine. Trial participants were enrolled by age into 18-55, 56-69 and 70-plus year subgroups, with about 150, 28 and 57 TCR-sequenced participants respectively.

This specimen's time point label, per the study, means: about 28 days (+/-7) after the second vaccine dose. AZD1222 recipients whose second dose came at about 4 weeks and those whose second dose came at about 12 weeks were combined into one group, since spike-specific TCR depth and breadth did not differ between the two schedules. Vaccinee samples were obtained from the UK trials COV001 and COV002, which included a single-blind randomized controlled phase 2/3 trial of AZD1222 (ChAdOx1 nCoV-19) in healthy adults. For TCRbeta chain sequencing, PBMC samples were collected from trial participants at day 0 and at day 28 after the second dose. The CDR3 regions of human TCRbeta chains were subjected to immunosequencing. In the authors' own workflow: Repertoire TCRs were checked for matches against a reference library of SARS-CoV-2-specific TCRs that had been generated using the MIRA antigen-specificity platform. Breadth was defined as the fraction of unique TCRs that were SARS-CoV-2-associated. Depth was defined as the fraction of total T cells that were SARS-CoV-2-associated. Using the MIRA data, each spike-specific TCR was assigned both to the spike region to which the TCR was reactive and to a CD4 or CD8 class. Log10-transformed breadth and depth values were compared by one-way ANOVA with Sidak's multiple comparisons tests. Drawn from immuneACCESS, this table holds only the in-frame rearrangements with V and J called that TCRdb kept. Clones are partly lost; checked studies trace under half to an unresolved V gene and leave the rest unexplained. V and J calls plus clone size are reproduced from that table; the DNA served to infer D and trimming. Across this sample there are about 110,000 clones, with approximately 94% seen only once. Clones ranked in the top ten supply about 3% of the sample.

General findings and caveats noted by the study authors: After two AZD1222 doses, both the breadth and the depth of spike-specific TCRs were significantly higher than at day 0 and than in MenACWY recipients. Reportedly, almost half of the unique spike-specific TCRs recognized epitopes lying outside the regions that are mutated in the B.1.351 and B.1.1.7 variants. The 56-69-year group was small, and its depth increase did not reach significance, likely because of low power. The whole spike protein was spanned by vaccine-associated CD4 TCRs, and dominant responses were seen in regions 160-218 and 743-854. Most participants were white British and females outnumbered males, and the authors suggested that clonal diversity may have been underestimated. Because no day 14 peak-response samples were available, the repertoires could be characterized only after the peak T cell response. Only six or seven AZD1222 recipients were SARS-CoV-2 seropositive at baseline, limiting conclusions about previously exposed vaccinees.

Details on this clone: What antigen it recognizes has not been identified. Within one base of it there is no much larger clone, and no base qualities were kept.

CDR1 is given as SGHKS and CDR2 as YYEKEE, both from the germline V gene (reference sequence). The V end gives up 4 bases and the J end 2 bases, leaving 4 bases in the junction not matched to a gene. The CDR3, from cysteine to phenylalanine, totals 14 residues. Of the read, only the CDR3 DNA is kept; its 42 bases are in frame from base 1. This chain is built from TRBV5-5 and TRBJ1-2, and TRBD1 aligns with 8 junction nucleotides. The material sequenced was peripheral blood, taken 28 days after the second AZD1222 dose. This TCR derives from an adult who received the AZD1222 COVID-19 vaccine. The nucleotide sequence is given as TGTGCCAGCAGCCCTGGACAGGGAAACTATGGCTACACCTTC. It encodes CASSPGQGNYGYTF.